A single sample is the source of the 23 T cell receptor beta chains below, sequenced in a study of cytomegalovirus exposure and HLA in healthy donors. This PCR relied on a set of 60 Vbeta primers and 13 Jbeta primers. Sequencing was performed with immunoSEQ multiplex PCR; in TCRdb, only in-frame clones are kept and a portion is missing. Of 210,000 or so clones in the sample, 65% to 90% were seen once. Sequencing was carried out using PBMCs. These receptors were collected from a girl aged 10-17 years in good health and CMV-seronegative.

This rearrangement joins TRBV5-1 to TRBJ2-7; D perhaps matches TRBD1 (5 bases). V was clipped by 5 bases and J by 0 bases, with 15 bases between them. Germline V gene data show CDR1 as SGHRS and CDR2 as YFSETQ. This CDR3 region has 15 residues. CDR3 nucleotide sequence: TGCGCCAGCAGGGAGTCGGACAACTACTCCTACGAGCAGTACTTC. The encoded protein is CASRESDNYSYEQYF.

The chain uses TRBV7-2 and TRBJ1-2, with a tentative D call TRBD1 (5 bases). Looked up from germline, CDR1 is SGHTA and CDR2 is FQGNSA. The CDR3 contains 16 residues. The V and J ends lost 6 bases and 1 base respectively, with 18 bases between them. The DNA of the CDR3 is TGTGCCAGCAGTGCAGCTGACAGCACATATAACTATGGCTACACCTTC. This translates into CASSAADSTYNYGYTF.

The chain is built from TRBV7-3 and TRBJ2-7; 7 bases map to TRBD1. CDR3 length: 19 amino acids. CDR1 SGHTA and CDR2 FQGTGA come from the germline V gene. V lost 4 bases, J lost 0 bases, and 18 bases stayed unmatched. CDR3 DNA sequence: TGTGCCAGCAGCTCCAGACAGGGTCTTGTCGCGTTTACCTCCTACGAGCAGTACTTC. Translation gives CASSSRQGLVAFTSYEQYF.

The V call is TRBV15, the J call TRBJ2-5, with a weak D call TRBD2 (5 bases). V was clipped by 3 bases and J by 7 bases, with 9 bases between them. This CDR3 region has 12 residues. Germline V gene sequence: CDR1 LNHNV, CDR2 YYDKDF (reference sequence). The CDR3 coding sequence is TGTGCCACCAGCAGGCCCGGGATGACCCAGTACTTC. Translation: CATSRPGMTQYF. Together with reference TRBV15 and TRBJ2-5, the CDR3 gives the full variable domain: DAMVIQNPRYQVTQFGKPVTLSCSQTLNHNVMYWYQQKSSQAPKLLFHYYDKDFNNEADTPDNFQSRRPNTSFCFLDIRSPGLGDTAMYLCATSRPGMTQYFGPGTRLLVL.

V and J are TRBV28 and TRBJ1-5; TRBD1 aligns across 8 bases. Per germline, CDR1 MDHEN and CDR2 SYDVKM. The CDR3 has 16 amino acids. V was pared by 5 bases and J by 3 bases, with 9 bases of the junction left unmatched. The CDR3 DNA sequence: TGTGCCAGCAGTGGACCGGGACAGGTGATCAATCAGCCCCAGCATTTT. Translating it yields CASSGPGQVINQPQHF. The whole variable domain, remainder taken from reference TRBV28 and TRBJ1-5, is DVKVTQSSRYLVKRTGEKVFLECVQDMDHENMFWYRQDPGLGLRLIYFSYDVKMKEKGDIPEGYSVSREKKERFSLILESASTNQTSMYLCASSGPGQVINQPQHFGDGTRLSIL.

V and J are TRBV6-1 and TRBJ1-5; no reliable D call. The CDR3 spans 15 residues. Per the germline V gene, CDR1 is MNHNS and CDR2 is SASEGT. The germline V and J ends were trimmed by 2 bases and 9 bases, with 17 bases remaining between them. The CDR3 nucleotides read TGTGCCAGCAGTGAAAGTTTGGGCAGATTGAGGCCCCAGCATTTT. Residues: CASSESLGRLRPQHF.

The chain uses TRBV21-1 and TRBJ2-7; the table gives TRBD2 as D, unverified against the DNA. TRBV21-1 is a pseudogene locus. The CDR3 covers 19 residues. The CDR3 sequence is CASTITAREGLSLTYEQYF. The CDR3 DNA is TGTGCCAGCACCATAACGGCACGGGAGGGCCTTTCCCTCACCTACGAGCAGTACTTC.

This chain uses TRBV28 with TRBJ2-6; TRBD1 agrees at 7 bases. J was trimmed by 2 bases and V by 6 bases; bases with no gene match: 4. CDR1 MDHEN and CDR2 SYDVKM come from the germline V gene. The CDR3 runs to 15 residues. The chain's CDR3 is CASRGRGTGANVLTF. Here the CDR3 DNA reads TGTGCCAGCAGGGGCAGGGGGACTGGGGCCAACGTCCTGACTTTC.

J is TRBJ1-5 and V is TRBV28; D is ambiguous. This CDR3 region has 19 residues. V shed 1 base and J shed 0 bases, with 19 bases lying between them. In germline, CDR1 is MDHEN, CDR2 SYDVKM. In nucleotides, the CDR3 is TGTGCCAGCAGTTTATTTTTGACAAGACGTTCCTATAGCAATCAGCCCCAGCATTTT. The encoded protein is CASSLFLTRRSYSNQPQHF.

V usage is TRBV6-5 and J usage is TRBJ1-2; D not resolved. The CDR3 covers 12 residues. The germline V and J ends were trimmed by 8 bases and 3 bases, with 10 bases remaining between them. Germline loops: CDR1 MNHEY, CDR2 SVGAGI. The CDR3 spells CASGGPDYGYTF. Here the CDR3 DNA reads TGTGCCAGCGGCGGGCCGGACTATGGCTACACCTTC.

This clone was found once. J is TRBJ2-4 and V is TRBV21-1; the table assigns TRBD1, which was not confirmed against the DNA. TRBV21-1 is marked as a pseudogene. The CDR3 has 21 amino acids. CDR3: CASSKTRWDRGRGYDKNIQYF. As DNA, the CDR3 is TGTGCCAGCAGCAAGACCCGGTGGGACAGGGGGCGCGGGTATGACAAAAACATTCAGTACTTC.

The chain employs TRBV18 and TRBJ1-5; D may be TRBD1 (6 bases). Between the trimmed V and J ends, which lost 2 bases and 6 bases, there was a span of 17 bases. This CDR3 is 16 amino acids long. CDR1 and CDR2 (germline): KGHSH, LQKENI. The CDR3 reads CASSPNPGVGGQPQHF. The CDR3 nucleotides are TGTGCCAGCTCACCAAACCCAGGGGTAGGCGGTCAGCCCCAGCATTTT.

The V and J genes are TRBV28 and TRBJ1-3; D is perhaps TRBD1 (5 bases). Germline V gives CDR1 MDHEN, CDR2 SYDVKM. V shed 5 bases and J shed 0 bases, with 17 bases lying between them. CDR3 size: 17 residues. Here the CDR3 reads CASSPWTGESSGNTIYF. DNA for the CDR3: TGTGCCAGCAGTCCTTGGACGGGGGAGAGCTCTGGAAACACCATATATTTT.

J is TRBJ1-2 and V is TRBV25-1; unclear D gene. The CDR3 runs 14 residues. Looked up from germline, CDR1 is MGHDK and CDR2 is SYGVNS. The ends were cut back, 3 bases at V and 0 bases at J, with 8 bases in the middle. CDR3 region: CASSDKTTNYGYTF. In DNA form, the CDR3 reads TGTGCCAGCAGTGACAAGACAACTAACTATGGCTACACCTTC.

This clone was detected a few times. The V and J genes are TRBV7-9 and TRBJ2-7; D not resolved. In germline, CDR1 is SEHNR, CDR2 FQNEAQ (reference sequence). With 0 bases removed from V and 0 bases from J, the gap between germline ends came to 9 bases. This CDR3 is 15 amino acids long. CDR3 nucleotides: TGTGCCAGCAGCTTAGCGGTGGTGAGCTCCTACGAGCAGTACTTC. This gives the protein CASSLAVVSSYEQYF.

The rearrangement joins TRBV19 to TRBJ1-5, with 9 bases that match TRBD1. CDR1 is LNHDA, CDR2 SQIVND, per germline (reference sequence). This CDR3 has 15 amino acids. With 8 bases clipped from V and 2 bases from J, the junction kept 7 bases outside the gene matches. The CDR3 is CASHPGQGGNQPQHF. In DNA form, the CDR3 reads TGTGCCAGTCACCCGGGACAGGGAGGCAATCAGCCCCAGCATTTT.

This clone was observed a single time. The CDR3 DNA reads TGTGCCAGCAGCTTAATCCTAGCGAACACCGGGGAGCTGTTTTTT. This codes for CASSLILANTGELFF. The chain has TRBV11-2 and TRBJ2-2, with D uncertain. Germline CDR1 is SGHAT and CDR2 is FQNNGV. V lost 2 bases and J 0 bases, leaving 7 bases between the germline ends. This CDR3 region has 15 residues.

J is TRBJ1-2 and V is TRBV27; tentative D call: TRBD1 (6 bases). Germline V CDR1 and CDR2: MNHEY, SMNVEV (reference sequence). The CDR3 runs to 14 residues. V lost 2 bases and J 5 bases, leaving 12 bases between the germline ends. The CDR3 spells CASSLNRDIYGYTF. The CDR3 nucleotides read TGTGCCAGCAGTTTAAACCGGGACATTTATGGCTACACCTTC.

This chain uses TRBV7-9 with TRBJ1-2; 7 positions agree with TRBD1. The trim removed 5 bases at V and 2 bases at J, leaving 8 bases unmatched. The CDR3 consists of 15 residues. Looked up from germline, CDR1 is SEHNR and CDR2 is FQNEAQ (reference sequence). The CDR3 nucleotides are TGTGCCAGCAGCCCGGCGGGACAGCAGAACTATGGCTACACCTTC. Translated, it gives CASSPAGQQNYGYTF. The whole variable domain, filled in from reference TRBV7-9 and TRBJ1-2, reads DTGVSQNPRHKITKRGQNVTFRCDPISEHNRLYWYRQTLGQGPEFLTYFQNEAQLEKSRLLSDRFSAERPKGSFSTLEIQRTEQGDSAMYLCASSPAGQQNYGYTFGSGTRLTVV.

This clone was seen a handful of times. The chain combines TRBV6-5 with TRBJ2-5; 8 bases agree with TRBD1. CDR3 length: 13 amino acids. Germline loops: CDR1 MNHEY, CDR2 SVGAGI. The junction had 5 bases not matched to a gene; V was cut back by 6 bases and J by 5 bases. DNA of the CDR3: TGTGCCAGCAGCCGACAGGGGTGGGAGACCCAGTACTTC. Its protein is CASSRQGWETQYF.

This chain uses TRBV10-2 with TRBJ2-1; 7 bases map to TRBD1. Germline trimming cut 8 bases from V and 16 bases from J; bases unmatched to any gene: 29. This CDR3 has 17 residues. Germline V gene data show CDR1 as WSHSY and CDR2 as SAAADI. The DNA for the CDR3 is TGCGCCAGCGAGCAGGATAACAGGGGTAAGGCCTACGACGCCCCCTTCTTC. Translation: CASEQDNRGKAYDAPFF.

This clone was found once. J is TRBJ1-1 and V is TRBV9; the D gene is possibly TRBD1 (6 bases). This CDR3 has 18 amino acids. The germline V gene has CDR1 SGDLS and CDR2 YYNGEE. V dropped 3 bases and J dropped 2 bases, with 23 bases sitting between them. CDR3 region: CASSGDRTRGAFNTEAFF. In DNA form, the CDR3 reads TGTGCCAGCAGCGGTGACAGGACCCGTGGGGCTTTTAACACTGAAGCTTTCTTT.

The CDR3 DNA sequence: TGTGCTAGTGACCCCCCCCGGCGGGCTACCTACGAGCAGTACTTC. Translating it yields CASDPPRRATYEQYF. This chain uses TRBV12-5 with TRBJ2-7; D is possibly TRBD2 (5 bases). Trimming removed 7 bases from V and 2 bases from J, with 18 bases in between. The CDR3 spans 15 residues. CDR1 is LGHNT, CDR2 FRNRAP, per germline.